The next 19 T cell receptor beta chains were all read from a single sample in a study of T-cell reconstitution after alpha-beta-depleted transplantation in children. Molecular barcoding with unique molecular identifiers was used for the TCRbeta library. TCRdb ran MiXCR on the PCR reads and lists one entry per CDR3 protein. This sample carries a few hundred thousand distinct CDR3 sequences, 16% of them seen once, and the ten largest clones take roughly 27%. The specimen comprised PBMCs, mostly from graft donor cells, sampled 360 days after TCRalphabeta/CD19-depleted stem cell transplant. These receptors all come from a boy in the first two years of life who had a stem cell transplant for Wiskott-Aldrich syndrome, so the T cells may come from the graft donor.

The chain recombines TRBV12-3 or TRBV12-4 with TRBJ2-1; D remains unclear. The germline V and J ends were trimmed by 10 bases and 0 bases, with 13 bases remaining between them. There are 14 residues in the CDR3. CDR3 nucleotides: TGTGCCACCGGGCGACCGGGCTCCTACAATGAGCAGTTCTTC. Its translation is CATGRPGSYNEQFF.

The chain recombines TRBV4-3 with TRBJ2-1; D possibly corresponds to TRBD2 (5 bases). Germline CDR1 reads LGHNA; CDR2 reads YSLEER. Trimming removed 0 bases from V and 7 bases from J, with 13 bases in between. This CDR3 comprises 15 residues. CDR3 nucleotides: TGCGCCAGCAGCCAAGATTTCCGGGATTTTAATGAGCAGTTCTTC. This gives the protein CASSQDFRDFNEQFF.

This clonotype was recorded many times. The chain recombines TRBV24-1 with TRBJ2-5; 10 bases are a match to TRBD1. The CDR3 loop spans 15 amino acids. With V trimmed by 3 bases and J by 8 bases, 8 bases remained unmatched. The V gene's germline CDR1 is KGHDR and CDR2 SFDVKD. CDR3 coding DNA: TGTGCCACCAGTGATCCCCGGGACAGGGGCTTTACCCAGTACTTC. Protein sequence: CATSDPRDRGFTQYF.

The rearrangement links TRBV6-2 or TRBV6-3 to TRBJ1-1, with no clear D. CDR3 length: 16 amino acids. Germline assignment: CDR1 MNHEY and CDR2 SVGEGT. Trimming pared 0 bases from V and 2 bases from J, leaving 13 bases between. CDR3 nucleotide sequence: TGTGCCAGCAGTTACTCTGCCCAGAAAGAAAACACTGAAGCTTTCTTT. This gives the protein CASSYSAQKENTEAFF.

This clonotype was seen more than once but under ten times. V and J are TRBV10-3 and TRBJ2-7; 15 bases are a match to TRBD2. Trimming cost V 9 bases and J 2 bases; bases outside gene matches: 5. This CDR3 spans 15 amino acids. Germline V gene data show CDR1 as ENHRY and CDR2 as SYGVKD. CDR3 sequence reads: CAMPGLAGGTYEQYF. As DNA, the CDR3 is TGTGCCATGCCGGGACTAGCGGGAGGAACCTACGAGCAGTACTTC.

This clonotype was counted between two and nine times. The rearrangement links TRBV6-5 to TRBJ2-7; D possibly matches TRBD1 or TRBD2 (5 bases each). The CDR3 covers 14 residues. The V gene lost 2 bases and the J gene lost 3 bases, with 11 bases spanning the gap. Germline CDR1 MNHEY, CDR2 SVGAGI. The CDR3 region has the DNA TGTGCCAGCAGTTACCCTCGGGGCAGCTACGAGCAGTACTTC. It yields the protein CASSYPRGSYEQYF.

The chain joins TRBV20-1 to TRBJ2-7; a possible D gene is TRBD2 (6 bases). This CDR3 is 15 amino acids long. Germline loops: CDR1 DFQATT, CDR2 SNEGSKA (reference sequence). Between the trimmed V and J ends, which lost 0 bases and 9 bases, there was a span of 21 bases. In nucleotides, the CDR3 is TGCAGTGCTAGAGAGCAAGGGAGGCCTATTGGTGTGCAGTACTTC. Translating gives CSAREQGRPIGVQYF.

The chain links TRBV5-1 to TRBJ2-2; the D is unclear. V was shortened by 0 bases and J by 6 bases, with 9 bases between the two germline ends. The CDR3 contains 14 residues. Per germline, CDR1 SGHRS and CDR2 YFSETQ. CDR3 sequence (DNA): TGCGCCAGCAGCTTGGGGCTGAAACCCGGGGAGCTGTTTTTT. Translation: CASSLGLKPGELFF.

In its sample, this clonotype was seen a few times. In DNA, the CDR3 is TGCGCCAGCAGCCCTGGACAGTGGGTAGGTGGGGCCAACGTCCTGACTTTC. Translating gives CASSPGQWVGGANVLTF. The chain combines TRBV5-1 with TRBJ2-6, with D perhaps matching TRBD1 (6 bases). Germline V gene data show CDR1 as SGHRS and CDR2 as YFSETQ. The CDR3 consists of 17 residues. V was clipped by 4 bases and J by 3 bases, with 17 bases between them.

This clonotype has ten or more counts. The chain combines TRBV5-1 with TRBJ2-3; TRBD1 might be the D (5 bases). The V gene lost 5 bases and the J gene lost 5 bases, with 15 bases spanning the gap. The germline CDR1 and CDR2 sequences are SGHRS and YFSETQ. This CDR3 region has 14 residues. CDR3 sequence (DNA): TGCGCCAGCAGTCCAGGGAAAGAGATAGATACGCAGTATTTT. The encoded protein is CASSPGKEIDTQYF.

This clonotype appeared a few times. The chain uses TRBV6-5 and TRBJ2-2; maybe TRBD1 (5 bases). Germline CDR1 MNHEY, CDR2 SVGAGI. The CDR3 covers 18 residues. Trimming stripped 0 bases from V and 5 bases from J, with 19 bases between. The CDR3 DNA reads as TGTGCCAGCAGTTACTCCACAGGCGGATACAGGATGACCGGGGAGCTGTTTTTT. Amino acids: CASSYSTGGYRMTGELFF.

The chain carries TRBV7-9 and TRBJ2-4; D not resolved. Germline V gene lookup returns CDR1 SEHNR and CDR2 FQNEAQ (reference sequence). V lost 1 base and J lost 4, with 14 bases in between. The CDR3 spans 16 residues. This CDR3 reads CASSLEGTEKKNIQYF. CDR3 nucleotides: TGTGCCAGCAGCTTAGAGGGAACAGAGAAGAAAAACATTCAGTACTTC.

The chain uses TRBV7-2 and TRBJ1-4, with a tentative D call TRBD1 (5 bases). Germline CDR1 and CDR2: SGHTA and FQGNSA. The CDR3 runs 16 residues. Trimming shortened V by 5 bases and J by 0 bases, and 13 bases separated the two germline ends. CDR3 bases: TGTGCCAGCAGCCTAGTATCGACAGCAACTAATGAAAAACTGTTTTTT. Its translation: CASSLVSTATNEKLFF.

The chain uses TRBV7-9 and TRBJ2-7; D may correspond to TRBD1 or TRBD2 (5 bases each). Germline V lookup: CDR1 SEHNR, CDR2 FQNEAQ (reference sequence). Deletions cut 3 bases from V and 2 bases from J, with 11 bases between. This CDR3 comprises 14 residues. The CDR3 region is CASSFQPGPYEQYF. The CDR3, as DNA: TGTGCCAGCAGCTTTCAACCGGGGCCCTACGAGCAGTACTTC.

This clonotype showed up just a few times. J is TRBJ2-1 and V is TRBV6-5; TRBD1 is a possible D gene (6 bases). This CDR3 is built from 13 residues. V gave up 2 bases and J gave up 7 bases, with 9 bases separating them. Germline CDR1 reads MNHEY; CDR2 reads SVGAGI. The CDR3 DNA is TGTGCCAGCAGTTACACAGACAGGAATGAGCAGTTCTTC. It codes for CASSYTDRNEQFF.

A few counts support this clonotype. V gene TRBV7-9 combines with J gene TRBJ2-7; a weak D match, TRBD2 (6 bases). Trimming stripped 4 bases from V and 2 bases from J, with 12 bases between. The CDR3 runs 14 residues. CDR1 and CDR2 (germline): SEHNR, FQNEAQ (reference sequence). CDR3 sequence: CASSSGGVTYEQYF. Here the CDR3 DNA reads TGTGCCAGCAGCTCCGGGGGTGTGACCTACGAGCAGTACTTC.

The chain combines TRBV3-1 with TRBJ2-7; perhaps TRBD1 as D (5 bases). The CDR3 sequence is 11 residues long. Germline V gives CDR1 LGHDT, CDR2 YNNKEL (reference sequence). Trimming stripped 4 bases from V and 7 bases from J, with 8 bases between. The CDR3 coding sequence is TGTGCCAGCAGCCGGAAGGGGGAGCAGTACTTC. Protein sequence: CASSRKGEQYF.

This clonotype was counted only a few times. This chain uses TRBV20-1 with TRBJ2-7, with D perhaps being TRBD1 or TRBD2 (5 bases each). CDR1 and CDR2 (germline): DFQATT, SNEGSKA (reference sequence). V dropped 2 bases and J dropped 4 bases, with 15 bases sitting between them. The CDR3 covers 14 residues. The CDR3 DNA follows: TGCAGTGCTAGAATCAGGGAGCGGCGTTACGAGCAGTACTTC. This sequence encodes CSARIRERRYEQYF.

In its sample, this clonotype was seen a few times. The chain has TRBV19 and TRBJ2-7, with D tentatively TRBD2 (5 bases). Germline loops: CDR1 LNHDA, CDR2 SQIVND (reference sequence). CDR3 length: 16 amino acids. Trimming stripped 5 bases from V and 4 bases from J, with 21 bases between. The CDR3 spells CASSRSGGDESYEQYF. For the CDR3, the DNA is TGTGCCAGTAGTCGATCTGGAGGTGACGAGTCTTACGAGCAGTACTTC.